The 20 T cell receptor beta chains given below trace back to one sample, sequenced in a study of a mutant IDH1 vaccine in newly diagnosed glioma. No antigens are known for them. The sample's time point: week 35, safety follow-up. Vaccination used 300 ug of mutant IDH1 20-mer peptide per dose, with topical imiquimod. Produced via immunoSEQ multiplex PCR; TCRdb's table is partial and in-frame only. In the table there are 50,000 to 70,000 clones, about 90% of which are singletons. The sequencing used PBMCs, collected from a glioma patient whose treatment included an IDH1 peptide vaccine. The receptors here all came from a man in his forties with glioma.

Written as DNA, the CDR3 is TGTGCCAGCTCACTCTATGACGCCGGGGGGGACGGATCCGCAACTAATGAAAAACTGTTTTTT. Translating gives CASSLYDAGGDGSATNEKLFF. The gene calls are TRBV18 and TRBJ1-4; TRBD1 is a possible D gene (5 bases). The V and J ends lost 4 bases and 0 bases respectively, with 27 bases between them. The CDR3 runs to 21 residues. Germline lookup yields CDR1 KGHSH and CDR2 LQKENI.

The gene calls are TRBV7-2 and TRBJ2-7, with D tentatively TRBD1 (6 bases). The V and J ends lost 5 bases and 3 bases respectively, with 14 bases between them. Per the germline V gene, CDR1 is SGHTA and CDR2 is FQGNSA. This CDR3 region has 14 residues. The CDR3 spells CASSLGQYSYEQYF. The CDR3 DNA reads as TGTGCCAGCAGCCTCGGACAGTATAGCTACGAGCAGTACTTC.

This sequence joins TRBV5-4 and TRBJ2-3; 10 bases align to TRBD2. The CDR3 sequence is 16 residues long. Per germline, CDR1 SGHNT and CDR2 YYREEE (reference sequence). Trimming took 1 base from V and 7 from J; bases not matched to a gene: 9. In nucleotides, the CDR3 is TGTGCCAGCAGCTTGAGTGGGGCTAGCGGGAGTCATACGCAGTATTTT. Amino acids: CASSLSGASGSHTQYF.

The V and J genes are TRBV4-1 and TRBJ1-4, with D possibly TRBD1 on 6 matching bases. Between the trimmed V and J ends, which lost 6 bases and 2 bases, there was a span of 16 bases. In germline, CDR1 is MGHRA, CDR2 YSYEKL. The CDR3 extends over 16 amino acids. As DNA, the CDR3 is TGCGCCAGCAGTCAGTCCCAGGGGTCGACTAATGAAAAACTGTTTTTT. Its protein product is CASSQSQGSTNEKLFF.

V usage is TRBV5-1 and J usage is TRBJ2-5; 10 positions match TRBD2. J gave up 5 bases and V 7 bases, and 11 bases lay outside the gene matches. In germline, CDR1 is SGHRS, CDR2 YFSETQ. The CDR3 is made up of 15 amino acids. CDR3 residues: CASGVGASGSETQYF. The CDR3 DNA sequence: TGCGCCAGCGGGGTTGGGGCTAGCGGGAGTGAGACCCAGTACTTC.

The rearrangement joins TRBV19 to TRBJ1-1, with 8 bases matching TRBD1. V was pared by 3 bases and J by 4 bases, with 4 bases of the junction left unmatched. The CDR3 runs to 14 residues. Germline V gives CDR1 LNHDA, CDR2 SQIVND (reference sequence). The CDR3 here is CASSMDRASTEAFF. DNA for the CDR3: TGTGCCAGTAGTATGGACAGGGCCTCCACTGAAGCTTTCTTT.

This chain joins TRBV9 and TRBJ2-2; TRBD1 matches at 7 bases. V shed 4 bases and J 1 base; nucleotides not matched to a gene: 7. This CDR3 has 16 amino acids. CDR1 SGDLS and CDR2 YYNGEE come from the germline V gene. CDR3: CASSPRTGWNTGELFF. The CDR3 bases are TGTGCCAGCAGCCCGCGGACAGGCTGGAACACCGGGGAGCTGTTTTTT.

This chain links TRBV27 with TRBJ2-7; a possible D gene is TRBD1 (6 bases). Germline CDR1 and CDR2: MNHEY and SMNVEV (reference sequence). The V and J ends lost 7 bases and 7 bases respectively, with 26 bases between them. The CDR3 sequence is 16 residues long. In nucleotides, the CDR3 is TGTGCCAGCACCCGCGAAGGGGCAGGGGCCCTGTGGGAGCAGTACTTC. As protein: CASTREGAGALWEQYF.

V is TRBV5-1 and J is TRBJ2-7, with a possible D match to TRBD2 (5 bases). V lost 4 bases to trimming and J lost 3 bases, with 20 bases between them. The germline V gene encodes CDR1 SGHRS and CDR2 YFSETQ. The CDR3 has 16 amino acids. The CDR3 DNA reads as TGCGCCAGCAGCCACGGCCCGAGGGCTACGGGCTACGAGCAGTACTTC. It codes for CASSHGPRATGYEQYF.

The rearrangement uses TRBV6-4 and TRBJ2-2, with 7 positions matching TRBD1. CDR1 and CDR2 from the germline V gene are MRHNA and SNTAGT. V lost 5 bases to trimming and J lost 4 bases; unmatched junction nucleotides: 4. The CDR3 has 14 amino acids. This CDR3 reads CASSYRGGTGELFF. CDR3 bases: TGTGCCAGCAGTTACAGGGGTGGCACCGGGGAGCTGTTTTTT.

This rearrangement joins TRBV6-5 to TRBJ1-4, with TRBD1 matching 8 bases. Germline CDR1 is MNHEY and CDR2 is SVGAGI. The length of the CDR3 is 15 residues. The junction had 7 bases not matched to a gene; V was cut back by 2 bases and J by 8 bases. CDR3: CASSYTTGVGEKLFF. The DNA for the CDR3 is TGTGCCAGCAGTTACACGACAGGGGTGGGCGAAAAACTGTTTTTT.

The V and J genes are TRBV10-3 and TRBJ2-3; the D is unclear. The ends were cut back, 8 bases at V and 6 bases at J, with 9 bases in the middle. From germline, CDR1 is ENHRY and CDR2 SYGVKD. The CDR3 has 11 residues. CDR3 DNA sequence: TGTGCCATCGAAAGCGCGGATACGCAGTATTTT. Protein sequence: CAIESADTQYF.

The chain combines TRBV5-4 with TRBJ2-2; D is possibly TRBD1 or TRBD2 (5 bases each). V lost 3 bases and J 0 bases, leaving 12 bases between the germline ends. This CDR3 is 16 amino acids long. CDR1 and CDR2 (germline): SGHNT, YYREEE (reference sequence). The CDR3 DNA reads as TGTGCCAGCAGCTCGGGTGGGGGAACGAACACCGGGGAGCTGTTTTTT. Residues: CASSSGGGTNTGELFF.

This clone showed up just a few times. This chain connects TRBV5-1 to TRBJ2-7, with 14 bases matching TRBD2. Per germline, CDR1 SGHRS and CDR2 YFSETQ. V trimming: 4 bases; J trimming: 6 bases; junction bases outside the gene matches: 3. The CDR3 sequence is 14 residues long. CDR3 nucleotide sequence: TGCGCCAGCAGCCCCGGGACTAGCGGGGGCGAGCAGTACTTC. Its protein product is CASSPGTSGGEQYF.

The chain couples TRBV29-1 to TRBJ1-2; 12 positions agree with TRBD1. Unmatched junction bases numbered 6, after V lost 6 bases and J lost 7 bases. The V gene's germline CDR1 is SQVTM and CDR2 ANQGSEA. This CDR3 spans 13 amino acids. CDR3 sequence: CSVPGQGAGGYTF. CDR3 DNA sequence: TGCAGCGTACCGGGACAGGGGGCGGGTGGCTACACCTTC.

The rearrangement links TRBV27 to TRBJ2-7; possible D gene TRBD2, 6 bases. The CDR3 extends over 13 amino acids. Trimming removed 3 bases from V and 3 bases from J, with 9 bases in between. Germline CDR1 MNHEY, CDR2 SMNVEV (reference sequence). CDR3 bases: TGTGCCAGCAGTTTTGGGCGGGACTACGAGCAGTACTTC. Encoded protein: CASSFGRDYEQYF.

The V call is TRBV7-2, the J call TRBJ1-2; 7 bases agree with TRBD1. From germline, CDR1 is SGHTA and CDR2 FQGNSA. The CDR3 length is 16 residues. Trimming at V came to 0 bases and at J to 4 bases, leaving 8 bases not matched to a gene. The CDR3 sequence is CASSLAGRGNSYGYTF. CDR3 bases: TGTGCCAGCAGCTTAGCTGGCAGGGGGAATAGCTATGGCTACACCTTC.

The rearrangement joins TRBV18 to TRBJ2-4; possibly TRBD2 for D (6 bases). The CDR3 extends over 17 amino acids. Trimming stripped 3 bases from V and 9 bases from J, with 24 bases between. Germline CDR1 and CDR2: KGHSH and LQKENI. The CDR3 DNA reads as TGTGCCAGCTCACCGCCTGGGGTCGGGGGTGGCTATGGCATTCAGTACTTC. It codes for CASSPPGVGGGYGIQYF.

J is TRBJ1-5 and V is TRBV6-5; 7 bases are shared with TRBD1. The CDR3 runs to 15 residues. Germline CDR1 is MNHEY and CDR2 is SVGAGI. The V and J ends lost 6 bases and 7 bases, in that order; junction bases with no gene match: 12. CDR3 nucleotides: TGTGCCAGCAGCCGTACTTACAGGGGACAACAGCCCCAGCATTTT. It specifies CASSRTYRGQQPQHF.

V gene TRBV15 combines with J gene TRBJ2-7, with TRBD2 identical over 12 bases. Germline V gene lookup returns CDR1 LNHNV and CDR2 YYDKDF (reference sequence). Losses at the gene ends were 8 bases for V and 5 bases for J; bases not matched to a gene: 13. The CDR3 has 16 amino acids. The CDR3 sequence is CATGPPGTSGLDEQYF. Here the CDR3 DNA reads TGTGCCACCGGACCTCCCGGGACTAGCGGGCTCGACGAGCAGTACTTC. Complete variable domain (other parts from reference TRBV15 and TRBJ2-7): DAMVIQNPRYQVTQFGKPVTLSCSQTLNHNVMYWYQQKSSQAPKLLFHYYDKDFNNEADTPDNFQSRRPNTSFCFLDIRSPGLGDTAMYLCATGPPGTSGLDEQYFGPGTRLTVT.